The clone carrying this TCR beta chain was recorded only once. TCRdb's copy holds only in-frame clones and misses some; the assay was immunoSEQ multiplex PCR. The sample lists about 73,000 clones; about nine tenths were seen once. V was clipped by 7 bases and J by 4 bases; unmatched bases: 13. The CDR3 length is 16 residues. Germline CDR1 and CDR2: SGHTA and FQGNSA. The sample originates from a study of control samples from healthy donors and cancer patients. The origin of this receptor is a man in his sixties with lung cancer. Sequencing used PBMCs. This sequence joins TRBV7-2 and TRBJ1-2, with 9 bases fitting TRBD1. The CDR3: CASNMTGGVIFYGYTF. The CDR3 nucleotides read TGTGCCAGCAATATGACAGGGGGAGTTATATTCTATGGCTACACCTTC. Using reference TRBV7-2 and TRBJ1-2 for the parts outside the CDR3, the full variable domain is GAGVSQSPSNKVTEKGKDVELRCDPISGHTALYWYRQSLGQGLEFLIYFQGNSAPDKSGLPSDRFSAERTGGSVSTLTIQRTQQEDSAVYLCASNMTGGVIFYGYTFGSGTRLTVV.